The 5 T cell receptor beta chains given below trace back to one sample, sequenced in a study of T cells in Graves' hyperthyroidism and ophthalmopathy. RNA transcripts gave rise to amplified TCR beta CDR3 regions. The primer set for the first-round RT-PCR of the TCR CDR3 was HTBI. TCRdb analysed the multiplex PCR reads with MiXCR anew, one entry per CDR3 protein. This sample has 350,000 or so distinct CDR3 sequences, with approximately 18% found just once. The material sequenced was blood. The receptors originated from a woman in her 40s with Graves' ophthalmopathy.

There are many counts of this clonotype. This chain joins TRBV6-1 and TRBJ1-1, with 8 nucleotides matching TRBD1. The germline V gene encodes CDR1 MNHNS and CDR2 SASEGT. V lost 6 bases to trimming and J lost 5 bases; unmatched junction nucleotides: 8. This CDR3 has 14 residues. DNA of the CDR3: TGTGCCAGCAGAAGAGACAGGGGAGAAACTGAAGCTTTCTTT. It specifies CASRRDRGETEAFF.

This clonotype showed up just a few times. A much larger clone differs from this one at a single base, so this may be a read error. The chain carries TRBV20-1 and TRBJ1-1; D not certain. The CDR3 consists of 11 residues. V was clipped by 1 base and J by 4 bases, with 4 bases between them. Looked up from germline, CDR1 is DFQATT and CDR2 is SNEGSKA (reference sequence). CDR3 sequence (DNA): TGCAGTGCTAGAGGGGGCACTGAAGCTTTCTTT. This sequence encodes CSARGGTEAFF.

This clonotype was counted ten times or more. The chain uses TRBV6-5 and TRBJ2-7; 9 nucleotides align to TRBD1. CDR3 length: 14 amino acids. Germline V gene lookup returns CDR1 MNHEY and CDR2 SVGAGI. V lost 6 bases to trimming and J lost 1 base; unmatched junction nucleotides: 4. The DNA of the CDR3 is TGTGCCAGCAGCCCCGACAGGGGGTCCTACGAGCAGTACTTC. Its translation is CASSPDRGSYEQYF.

This clonotype was found many times. The chain couples TRBV6-1 to TRBJ2-7, with D hard to call. The V end was cut by 8 bases, the J end by 3 bases, with 17 bases between. The CDR3 sequence is 14 residues long. The germline gives CDR1 MNHNS, CDR2 SASEGT. CDR3 sequence (DNA): TGTGCCAGCGGTAGGAGTGAGATAAACTACGAGCAGTACTTC. Amino acids: CASGRSEINYEQYF.

This clonotype has at least ten counts. This rearrangement joins TRBV10-3 to TRBJ1-5; tentative D call: TRBD1 (5 bases). From germline, CDR1 is ENHRY and CDR2 SYGVKD. This CDR3 region has 13 residues. Trimming removed 4 bases from V and 2 bases from J, with 6 bases in between. The CDR3 nucleotides are TGTGCCATCAGTGTGGGGGGCAATCAGCCCCAGCATTTT. Encoded protein: CAISVGGNQPQHF.